This T cell receptor (beta chain) comes out of a study of CD8 T cells in ankylosing spondylitis. Study results and caveats: The clones that were linked to disease were reported to be significantly enriched in matched synovial fluid samples from ankylosing spondylitis patients. Earlier reports found some motif variants in synovial fluid and blood in reactive arthritis.

With regard to this clonotype: Its target is unknown.

Quantitative 5'-RACE with molecular barcodes was used to make the TCR beta libraries. TCRdb called the 5' RACE reads again in MiXCR, with one record for every CDR3 protein. Of about 360,000 distinct CDR3 sequences listed, about 15% are singletons. In germline, CDR1 is LGHDT, CDR2 YNNKEL (reference sequence). Trimming took off 5 bases at V and 4 bases at J, with 12 bases between the two ends. The CDR3 length is 13 residues. Specimen: blood, either unsorted or a sorted T cell fraction (not recorded which). The chain recombines TRBV3-1 with TRBJ2-7, with D unresolved. The receptor was isolated from a male donor with ankylosing spondylitis or in good health (not recorded which). The CDR3 reads CASSGRSGYEQYF. The CDR3 DNA sequence: TGTGCCAGCAGCGGCCGGTCTGGTTACGAGCAGTACTTC.